This record concerns one T cell receptor beta chain sequence. Its antigen is currently not known. The sample holds no much larger clone one base away, and base qualities are not on file. The library was built by means of the immunoSEQ multiplex PCR assay. The study's processing was this. A statistical classification framework was built for diagnosing cytomegalovirus status from the catalog of TCR beta chain sequences. The clones in this table, taken by TCRdb from immuneACCESS, are in-frame only. Not every clone is retained; where verified, under half of the shortfall comes from an unresolved V gene, and the cause of the rest is unknown. That table furnishes V, J and clone size, whereas the DNA furnished D and trimming. A total of 150,000 to 250,000 clones appear in this sample, 75% to 85% of them only once. The ten biggest clones cover around an eighth of the sample. The data are from a study of cytomegalovirus exposure and HLA in healthy donors (dated 2017 in TCRdb). Background for the entire study: The approximately 710 repertoires of the first cohort and the 120 validation repertoires were produced on the same platform, according to a later analysis. Besides the first cohort of approximately 710 subjects, a separate validation cohort made up of over 100 different subjects was used. The study combined high-throughput TCR immunosequencing, statistical association of individual TCRs with disease status, and machine learning to predict cytomegalovirus infection status. The study aimed to test whether signatures of past pathogen exposure could be identified by cataloging public T cell receptors. On the study overall, not on this receptor specifically: The study gave a list of about 150 TCR beta chains associated with cytomegalovirus. In vitro tests confirmed that a few of the cytomegalovirus-associated TCR beta chains recognize cytomegalovirus antigens. A later analysis lacked HLA typing for the validation cohort, so it scored co-occurrence in that cohort across all 120 repertoires. It was suggested by the authors that the approach could potentially be generalized to other disease states and immunological phenotypes. The classifier was reported to diagnose cytomegalovirus status with high specificity and sensitivity in both the original cohort and the validation cohort. A later analysis found that TCRs clustered in the first cohort also tended to co-occur in the 120 validation repertoires, with 94% of cluster scores above 0. Across donors, most TCR sequences were observed very rarely, whereas some public TCRs were present in many individuals.

Separate from the approximately 670-subject first cohort, the validation cohort of roughly 120 subjects was the group to which the donors belonged. Via the germline V gene, CDR1 is SQVTM and CDR2 ANQGSEA. The CDR3 numbers 14 residues from cysteine through phenylalanine. The kept DNA is CDR3 alone, 42 bases in frame from the first base. Between the V and J ends, shortened by 3 bases and 11 bases respectively, the junction contains 22 bases. The receptor chain draws on TRBV29-1 and TRBJ1-1; the D gene is unclear. The sequence came from a woman aged 25 to 45 in good health and CMV-seropositive. The sample consisted of PBMCs. The CDR3 here reads CSVDSRAAYRYAFF. The nucleotide sequence is TGCAGCGTTGATTCCCGAGCGGCGTATCGGTATGCTTTCTTT.